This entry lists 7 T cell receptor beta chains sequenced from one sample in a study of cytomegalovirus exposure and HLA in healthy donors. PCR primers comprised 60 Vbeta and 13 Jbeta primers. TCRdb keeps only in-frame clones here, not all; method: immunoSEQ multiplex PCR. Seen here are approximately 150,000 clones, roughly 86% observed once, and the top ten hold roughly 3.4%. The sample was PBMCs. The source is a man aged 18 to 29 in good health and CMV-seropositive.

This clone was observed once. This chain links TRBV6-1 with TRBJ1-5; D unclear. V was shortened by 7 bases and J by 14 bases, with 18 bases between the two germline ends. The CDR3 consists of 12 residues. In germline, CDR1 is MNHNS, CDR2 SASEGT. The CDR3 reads CASTGPSGIEHF. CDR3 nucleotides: TGTGCCAGCACTGGCCCTAGCGGGATTGAGCATTTT.

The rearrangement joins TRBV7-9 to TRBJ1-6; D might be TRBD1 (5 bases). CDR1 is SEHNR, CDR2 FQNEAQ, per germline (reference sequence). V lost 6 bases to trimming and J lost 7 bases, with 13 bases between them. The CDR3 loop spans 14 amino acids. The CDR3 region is CASRPARVNSPLHF. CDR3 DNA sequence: TGTGCCAGCAGACCGGCCAGGGTGAATTCACCCCTCCACTTT. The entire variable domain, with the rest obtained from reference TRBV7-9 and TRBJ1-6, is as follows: DTGVSQNPRHKITKRGQNVTFRCDPISEHNRLYWYRQTLGQGPEFLTYFQNEAQLEKSRLLSDRFSAERPKGSFSTLEIQRTEQGDSAMYLCASRPARVNSPLHFGNGTRLTVT.

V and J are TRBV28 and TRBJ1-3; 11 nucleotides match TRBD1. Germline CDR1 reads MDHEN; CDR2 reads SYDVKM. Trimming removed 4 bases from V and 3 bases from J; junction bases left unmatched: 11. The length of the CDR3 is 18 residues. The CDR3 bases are TGTGCCAGCAGTTACGTCCCGGGACAGGGGGTTGGTGGAAACACCATATATTTT. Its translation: CASSYVPGQGVGGNTIYF.

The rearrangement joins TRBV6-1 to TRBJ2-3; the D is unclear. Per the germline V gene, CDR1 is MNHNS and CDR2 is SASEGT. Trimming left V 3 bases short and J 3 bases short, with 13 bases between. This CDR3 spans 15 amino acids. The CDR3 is CASSDTEMTTDTQYF. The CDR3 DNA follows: TGTGCCAGCAGTGACACGGAGATGACGACAGATACGCAGTATTTT.

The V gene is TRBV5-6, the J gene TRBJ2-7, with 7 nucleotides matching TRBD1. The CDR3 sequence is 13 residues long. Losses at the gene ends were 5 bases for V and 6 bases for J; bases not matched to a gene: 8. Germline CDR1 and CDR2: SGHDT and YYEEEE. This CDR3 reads CASSLTGVGEQYF. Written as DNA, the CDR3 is TGTGCCAGCAGTTTAACAGGGGTTGGCGAGCAGTACTTC.

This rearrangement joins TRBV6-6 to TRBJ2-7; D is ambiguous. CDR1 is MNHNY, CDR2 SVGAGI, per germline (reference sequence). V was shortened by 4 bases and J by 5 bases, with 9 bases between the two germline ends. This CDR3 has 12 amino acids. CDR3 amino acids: CASSLQENEQYF. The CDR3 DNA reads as TGTGCCAGCAGTTTACAAGAAAACGAGCAGTACTTC.

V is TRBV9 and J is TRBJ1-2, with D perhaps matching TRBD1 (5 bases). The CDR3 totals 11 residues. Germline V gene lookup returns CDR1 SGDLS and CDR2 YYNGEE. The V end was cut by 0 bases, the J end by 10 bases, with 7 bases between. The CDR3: CASSVDRNYTF. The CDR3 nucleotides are TGTGCCAGCAGCGTAGACAGGAACTACACCTTC.